The 12 T cell receptor beta chains reported below all come from one sample, sequenced in a study of cytomegalovirus exposure and HLA in healthy donors. Both 60 Vbeta primers and 13 Jbeta primers went into the PCR. The method was immunoSEQ multiplex PCR; TCRdb's version includes in-frame clones alone and lacks a portion of them. The table lists about 90,000 clones, around 62% of them singletons. The sequenced sample was PBMCs. These TCRs come from a woman in her twenties or thirties in good health and CMV-seropositive.

This clone was detected once. The chain uses TRBV29-1 and TRBJ2-7; TRBD1 might be the D (7 bases). Trimming took off 3 bases at V and 3 bases at J, with 12 bases between the two ends. Germline V CDR1 and CDR2: SQVTM, ANQGSEA. This CDR3 comprises 13 residues. The CDR3 region has the DNA TGCAGCGTTGATACAGGGGAGGTCTACGAGCAGTACTTC. Translation: CSVDTGEVYEQYF.

The chain couples TRBV4-3 to TRBJ2-5, with D unresolved. The J call may be in error: the DNA end matches TRBJ2-7 better. Per germline, CDR1 LGHNA and CDR2 YSLEER. CDR3 length: 13 residues. The CDR3 loop is CASSQAFVYEQYF. The CDR3 DNA sequence: TGCGCCAGCAGCCAAGCGTTCGTCTACGAGCAGTACTTC.

The chain uses TRBV5-1 and TRBJ2-3; 9 bases fit TRBD1. The ends lost 1 base at V and 1 base at J; junction bases unmatched: 7. Germline V gene sequence: CDR1 SGHRS, CDR2 YFSETQ. The CDR3 has 17 residues. The CDR3 DNA is TGCGCCAGCAGCTTGTCGACCTACAGGGGGCGCACAGATACGCAGTATTTT. This gives the protein CASSLSTYRGRTDTQYF.

The chain joins TRBV10-3 to TRBJ1-1; D might be TRBD1 (5 bases). The CDR3 spans 13 residues. V gave up 9 bases and J gave up 1 base, with 12 bases separating them. In germline, CDR1 is ENHRY, CDR2 SYGVKD. CDR3 loop: CAMGGTANTEAFF. For the CDR3, the DNA is TGTGCCATGGGCGGGACGGCGAACACTGAAGCTTTCTTT.

The chain recombines TRBV18 with TRBJ1-1, with a tentative D call TRBD1 (6 bases). This CDR3 comprises 15 residues. The V and J ends lost 2 bases and 4 bases respectively, with 14 bases between them. Germline V gene sequence: CDR1 KGHSH, CDR2 LQKENI. CDR3 residues: CASSPTLGGPTEAFF. The DNA of the CDR3 is TGTGCCAGCTCACCAACCCTTGGGGGCCCCACTGAAGCTTTCTTT.

The chain combines TRBV5-4 with TRBJ1-6; 9 positions match TRBD1. This CDR3 has 16 residues. Per the germline V gene, CDR1 is SGHNT and CDR2 is YYREEE (reference sequence). The ends lost 1 base at V and 7 bases at J; junction bases unmatched: 6. The CDR3 DNA follows: TGTGCCAGCAGCTTGCAGGGACAGGGACCCAATTCACCCCTCCACTTT. It specifies CASSLQGQGPNSPLHF.

This clone occurred a few times. The chain combines TRBV6-4 with TRBJ2-3, with 10 bases identical to TRBD2. CDR1 MRHNA and CDR2 SNTAGT come from the germline V gene. The CDR3 covers 15 residues. V was pared by 0 bases and J by 4 bases, with 1 base of the junction left unmatched. This chain's CDR3 is CASSDSAGGPDTQYF. The DNA for the CDR3 is TGTGCCAGCAGTGACTCAGCGGGGGGGCCAGATACGCAGTATTTT.

There are a few counts of this clone. This chain connects TRBV29-1 to TRBJ2-3; TRBD2 matches 15 bases. Germline CDR1 reads SQVTM; CDR2 reads ANQGSEA. V dropped 6 bases and J dropped 6; count of bases not matched to a gene: 10. This CDR3 has 16 amino acids. CDR3 sequence: CSVAKGLAGGEDTQYF. CDR3 bases: TGCAGCGTGGCCAAGGGACTAGCGGGGGGCGAGGATACGCAGTATTTT.

The gene calls are TRBV7-9 and TRBJ1-1; the D is unclear. The V gene's germline CDR1 is SEHNR and CDR2 FQNEAQ (reference sequence). Trimming took off 1 base at V and 0 bases at J, with 6 bases between the two ends. This CDR3 comprises 14 residues. The CDR3 coding sequence is TGTGCCAGCAGCTTAGGGCAGATGAACACTGAAGCTTTCTTT. Translated: CASSLGQMNTEAFF.

CDR3 residues: CASSFNYANTEAFF. The CDR3 coding sequence is TGTGCCAGCAGCTTCAACTACGCGAACACTGAAGCTTTCTTT. The gene calls are TRBV7-9 and TRBJ1-1; D is ambiguous. This CDR3 has 14 residues. Trimming took 3 bases from V and 1 from J, leaving 9 bases between them. CDR1 and CDR2 (germline): SEHNR, FQNEAQ (reference sequence). The whole variable domain, remainder taken from reference TRBV7-9 and TRBJ1-1, is DTGVSQNPRHKITKRGQNVTFRCDPISEHNRLYWYRQTLGQGPEFLTYFQNEAQLEKSRLLSDRFSAERPKGSFSTLEIQRTEQGDSAMYLCASSFNYANTEAFFGQGTRLTVV.

This sequence joins TRBV7-6 and TRBJ2-1; 7 nucleotides agree with TRBD2. Germline V gene data show CDR1 as SGHVS and CDR2 as FNYEAQ. This CDR3 has 14 amino acids. V gave up 5 bases and J gave up 9 bases; unmatched junction bases: 10. CDR3 in amino acids: CASSPQSTSSEQFF. CDR3 DNA sequence: TGTGCCAGCAGCCCTCAGTCGACTAGCTCTGAGCAGTTCTTC.

This clone was found a few times. The chain is built from TRBV30 and TRBJ2-7, with TRBD2 as a possible D gene (6 bases). The germline gives CDR1 GTSNPN, CDR2 SVGIG (reference sequence). This CDR3 region has 13 residues. Trimming removed 8 bases from V and 2 bases from J, with 16 bases in between. CDR3: CAAGGTAAYEQYF. The CDR3 DNA follows: TGTGCCGCCGGAGGGACCGCCGCCTACGAGCAGTACTTC.